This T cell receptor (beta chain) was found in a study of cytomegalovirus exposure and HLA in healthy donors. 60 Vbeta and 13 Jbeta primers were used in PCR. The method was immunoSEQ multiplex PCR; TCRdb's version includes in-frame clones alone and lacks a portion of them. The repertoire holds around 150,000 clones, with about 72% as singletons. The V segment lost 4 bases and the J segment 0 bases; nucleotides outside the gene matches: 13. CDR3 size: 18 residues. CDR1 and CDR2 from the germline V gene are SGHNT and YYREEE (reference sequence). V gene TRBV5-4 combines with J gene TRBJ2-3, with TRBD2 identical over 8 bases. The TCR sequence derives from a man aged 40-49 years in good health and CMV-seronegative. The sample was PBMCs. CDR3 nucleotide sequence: TGTGCCAGCAGCAACCCCCAAATTCAGCGGGGGAGCACAGATACGCAGTATTTT. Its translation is CASSNPQIQRGSTDTQYF.